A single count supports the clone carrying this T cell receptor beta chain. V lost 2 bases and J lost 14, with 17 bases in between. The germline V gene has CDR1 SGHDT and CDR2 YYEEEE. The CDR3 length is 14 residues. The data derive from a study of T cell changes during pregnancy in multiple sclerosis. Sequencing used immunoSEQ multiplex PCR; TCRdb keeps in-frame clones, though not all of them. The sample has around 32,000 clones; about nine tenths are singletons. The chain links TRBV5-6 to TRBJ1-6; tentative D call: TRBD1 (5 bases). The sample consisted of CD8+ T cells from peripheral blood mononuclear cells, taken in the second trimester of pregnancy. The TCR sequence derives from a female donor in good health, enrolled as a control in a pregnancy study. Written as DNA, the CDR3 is TGTGCCAGCAGCTTCGACAGAGCTGAAAGGACCCTCCACTTT. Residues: CASSFDRAERTLHF.